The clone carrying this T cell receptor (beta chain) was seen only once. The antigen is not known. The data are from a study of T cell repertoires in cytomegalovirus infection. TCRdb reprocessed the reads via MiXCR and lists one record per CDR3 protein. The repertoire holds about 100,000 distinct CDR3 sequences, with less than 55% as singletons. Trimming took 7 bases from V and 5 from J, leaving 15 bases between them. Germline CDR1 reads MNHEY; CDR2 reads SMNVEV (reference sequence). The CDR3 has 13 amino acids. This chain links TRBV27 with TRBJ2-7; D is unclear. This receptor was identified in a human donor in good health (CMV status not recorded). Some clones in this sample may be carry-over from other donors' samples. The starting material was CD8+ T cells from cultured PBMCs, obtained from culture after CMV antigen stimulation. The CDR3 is CASKSANFDEQYF. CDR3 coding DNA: TGTGCCAGCAAGTCAGCGAATTTCGACGAGCAGTACTTC.